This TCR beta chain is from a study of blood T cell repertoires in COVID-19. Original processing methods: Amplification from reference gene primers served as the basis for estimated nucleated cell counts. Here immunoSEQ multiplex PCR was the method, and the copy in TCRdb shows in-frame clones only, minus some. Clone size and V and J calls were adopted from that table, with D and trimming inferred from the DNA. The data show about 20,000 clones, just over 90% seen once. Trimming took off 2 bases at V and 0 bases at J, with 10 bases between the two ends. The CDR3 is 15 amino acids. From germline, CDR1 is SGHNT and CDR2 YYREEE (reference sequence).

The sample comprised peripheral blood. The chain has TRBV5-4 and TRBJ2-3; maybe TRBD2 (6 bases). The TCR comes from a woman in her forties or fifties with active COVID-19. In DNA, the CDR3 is TGTGCCAGCAGCTTTGGCGGGGCTAGCACAGATACGCAGTATTTT. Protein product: CASSFGGASTDTQYF.